A selection of T cell receptor beta chains follows, all from one sample in a study of siplizumab effects on memory and regulatory T cells. Profiled with immunoSEQ multiplex PCR; TCRdb holds only in-frame clones, not every one. Of more than 60,000 clones listed, around 96% are singletons. Sequencing was performed on naive CD8+ T cells sorted from blood. The receptors were sampled from a human donor in good health. Each CDR3 is given with its conserved first and last residue. The D gene is left open where the match is weak. Where a row states a size, it is once, few, many or the class of an expanded clone; other rows omit it.

.	TRBD1	TRBJ2-1	TRBV5-1	CASSPGQGYNEQFF	TGCGCCAGCTCTCCGGGACAGGGCTACAATGAGCAGTTCTTC
.	.	TRBJ2-7	TRBV13	CASSLGDNEQYF	TGTGCCAGCAGCTTAGGGGACAACGAGCAGTACTTC
.	.	TRBJ1-1	TRBV7-9	CASSLVPGPEAFF	TGTGCCAGCAGCTTAGTGCCAGGGCCTGAAGCTTTCTTT
.	.	TRBJ2-1	TRBV7-7	CASSLDAYNEQFF	TGTGCCAGCAGCTTAGACGCCTACAATGAGCAGTTCTTC
.	.	TRBJ1-2	TRBV6-1	CASSDPQGPSGYTF	TGTGCCAGCAGTGACCCCCAGGGGCCCTCTGGCTACACCTTC
.	.	TRBJ2-7	TRBV7-6	CASSPPGAYEQYF	TGTGCCAGCAGCCCCCCGGGGGCCTACGAGCAGTACTTC
.	.	TRBJ2-1	TRBV4-1	CASSQEGIAANNEQFF	TGCGCCAGCAGCCAAGAAGGGATAGCGGCCAACAATGAGCAGTTCTTC
few	TRBD1	TRBJ2-2	TRBV4-1	CASRARPQGSMNTGELFF	TGCGCCAGCAGGGCCCGGCCACAGGGGTCGATGAACACCGGGGAGCTGTTTTTT
.	TRBD2	TRBJ2-5	TRBV7-2	CASSLVVLAGGRPQTQYF	TGTGCCAGCAGCTTAGTGGTGCTAGCGGGGGGGCGTCCCCAGACCCAGTACTTC
.	.	TRBJ2-3	TRBV19	CASSMGLARPSTDTQYF	TGTGCCAGTAGTATGGGTCTAGCGCGGCCTAGCACAGATACGCAGTATTTT
.	TRBD1	TRBJ1-4	TRBV7-6	CASSLQGAGEKLFF	TGTGCCAGCAGCTTACAGGGGGCGGGAGAAAAACTGTTTTTT
.	.	TRBJ2-1	TRBV27	CASSFGPDNEQFF	TGTGCCAGCAGTTTTGGCCCCGACAATGAGCAGTTCTTC
.	.	TRBJ1-2	TRBV6-6	CASSYSSRGMSGYTF	TGTGCCAGCAGTTACTCGAGTAGGGGAATGAGTGGCTACACCTTC
once	.	TRBJ1-4	TRBV19	CASNLQHNEKLFF	TGTGCCAGTAATCTACAGCATAATGAAAAACTGTTTTTT
.	.	TRBJ2-5	TRBV9	CASSSGTPGETQYF	TGTGCCAGCAGCTCCGGGACTCCTGGAGAGACCCAGTACTTC
.	TRBD2	TRBJ2-5	TRBV27	CASSSRTSEETQYF	TGTGCCAGCAGTTCCAGGACTAGCGAGGAGACCCAGTACTTC
.	.	TRBJ2-1	TRBV7-6	CASSPSLGNEQFF	TGTGCCAGCAGCCCCAGCCTCGGGAATGAGCAGTTCTTC
once	TRBD1	TRBJ2-7	TRBV4-1	CASSQRDSHSYEQYF	TGCGCCAGCAGCCAACGGGACAGTCACTCCTACGAGCAGTACTTC
.	.	TRBJ2-5	TRBV21-1	CASKGPAPVQETQYF	TGTGCCAGCAAGGGGCCGGCCCCTGTACAAGAGACCCAGTACTTC
.	TRBD1	TRBJ1-4	TRBV19	CASRGTGQQTNEKLFF	TGTGCCAGTAGAGGGACAGGGCAACAAACTAATGAAAAACTGTTTTTT
.	.	TRBJ2-3	TRBV5-4	CASSPAWGFGDTQYF	TGTGCCAGCAGCCCGGCGTGGGGGTTCGGGGATACGCAGTATTTT
.	TRBD2	TRBJ2-3	TRBV23-1	CARQKPSGGATDTQYF	TGCGCCAGACAAAAGCCTAGCGGGGGGGCGACAGATACGCAGTATTTT
.	TRBD1	TRBJ1-3	TRBV4-3	CASSQNQPGGSGNTIYF	TGCGCCAGCAGCCAAAATCAGCCAGGGGGCTCTGGAAACACCATATATTTT
.	TRBD2	TRBJ2-7	TRBV29-1	CSVAEGAGEQYF	TGCAGCGTTGCCGAGGGAGCGGGGGAGCAGTACTTC
.	.	TRBJ2-1	TRBV18	CASSPGSYNEQFF	TGTGCCAGCTCACCGGGTTCCTACAATGAGCAGTTCTTC
.	TRBD1	TRBJ2-7	TRBV7-3	CASSSGQGSSYEQYF	TGTGCCAGCAGCTCGGGACAGGGGAGCTCCTACGAGCAGTACTTC
.	.	TRBJ1-6	TRBV6-5	CASSSSTGSHNSPLHF	TGTGCCAGCAGTTCCTCGACAGGATCGCATAATTCACCCCTCCACTTT
.	.	TRBJ2-7	TRBV19	CASSPGHSYEQYF	TGTGCCAGTAGTCCGGGACACTCCTACGAGCAGTACTTC
few	.	TRBJ1-6	TRBV4-2	CASSHGLLGNSPLHF	TGTGCCAGCAGCCACGGACTCCTTGGTAATTCACCCCTCCACTTT
.	.	TRBJ1-2	TRBV20-1	CSAPDGYGYTF	TGCAGTGCCCCGGACGGCTATGGCTACACCTTC
.	TRBD2	TRBJ2-3	TRBV9	CASSAYSGGAPDTQYF	TGTGCCAGCAGCGCCTACAGCGGGGGGGCCCCGGATACGCAGTATTTT
.	.	TRBJ1-2	TRBV19	CASSINSYGYTF	TGTGCCAGTAGTATAAACAGCTATGGCTACACCTTC
.	.	TRBJ2-2	TRBV5-6	CASSPASGWRGTGELFF	TGTGCCAGCAGCCCAGCTTCCGGGTGGAGGGGCACCGGGGAGCTGTTTTTT
.	.	TRBJ1-5	TRBV30	CAWSLPDTSNQPQHF	TGTGCCTGGAGTCTACCGGACACAAGCAATCAGCCCCAGCATTTT
.	.	TRBJ2-5	TRBV6-5	CASSYEGGNLETQYF	TGTGCCAGCAGCTACGAGGGAGGCAACTTAGAGACCCAGTACTTC
.	TRBD1	TRBJ1-2	TRBV11-2	CASSPGGNYGYTF	TGTGCCAGCAGCCCAGGGGGGAACTATGGCTACACCTTC
.	TRBD2	TRBJ2-5	TRBV15	CATSGGGLETQYF	TGTGCCACTTCGGGGGGAGGCTTAGAGACCCAGTACTTC
.	.	TRBJ2-5	TRBV5-1	CASSLGVLRADETQYF	TGCGCCAGCAGCTTGGGGGTCTTGCGGGCGGACGAGACCCAGTACTTC
.	.	TRBJ2-7	TRBV19	CASSFAGLSYEQYF	TGTGCCAGTAGTTTCGCGGGACTCTCCTACGAGCAGTACTTC
.	.	TRBJ2-7	TRBV4-1	CASSLLIQGEGYEQYF	TGCGCCAGCAGCCTTCTTATTCAGGGAGAGGGCTACGAGCAGTACTTC
.	.	TRBJ1-1	TRBV4-1	CASSQDQVDNTEAFF	TGCGCCAGCAGCCAAGATCAGGTTGATAACACTGAAGCTTTCTTT
once	.	TRBJ1-2	TRBV5-1	CASSSYPTEINYGYTF	TGCGCCAGCAGCTCATACCCGACTGAAATCAACTATGGCTACACCTTC
.	TRBD1	TRBJ2-1	TRBV9	CASSVVTGGMNEQFF	TGTGCCAGCAGCGTAGTGACAGGGGGCATGAATGAGCAGTTCTTC
once	TRBD1	TRBJ1-2	TRBV7-9	CASSLGGDRGFYGYTF	TGTGCCAGCAGCTTAGGCGGGGACAGAGGATTCTATGGCTACACCTTC
once	.	TRBJ1-1	TRBV5-4	CASSWGAVNTEAFF	TGTGCCAGCAGCTGGGGGGCCGTGAACACTGAAGCTTTCTTT
once	TRBD1	TRBJ2-7	TRBV4-1	CASSQEPGQGPYEQYF	TGCGCCAGCAGCCAAGAACCGGGACAGGGCCCCTACGAGCAGTACTTC
.	.	TRBJ1-5	TRBV19	CASSWDNYSNQPQHF	TGTGCCAGTAGTTGGGACAACTATAGCAATCAGCCCCAGCATTTT
.	.	TRBJ1-1	TRBV5-3	CAGLDRNTEAFF	TGTGCCGGACTAGACCGGAACACTGAAGCTTTCTTT
.	TRBD1	TRBJ2-3	TRBV7-9	CASSLAQGATDTQYF	TGTGCCAGCAGCTTAGCACAGGGGGCAACAGATACGCAGTATTTT
.	TRBD1	TRBJ2-5	TRBV11-2	CASSLDPPGTDKETQYF	TGTGCCAGCAGCTTAGACCCCCCCGGGACAGATAAAGAGACCCAGTACTTC
.	TRBD1	TRBJ1-1	TRBV4-1	CASSQELQGIEAFF	TGCGCCAGCAGCCAAGAATTACAGGGGATTGAAGCTTTCTTT
.	.	TRBJ2-5	TRBV5-4	CASSHGDNQETQYF	TGTGCCAGCAGCCACGGGGACAACCAAGAGACCCAGTACTTC
.	TRBD2	TRBJ2-3	TRBV29-1	CSVDPPGLAGFLTDTQYF	TGCAGCGTTGACCCTCCGGGACTAGCGGGGTTCCTGACAGATACGCAGTATTTT
.	.	TRBJ1-1	TRBV11-1	CASPGQANTEAFF	TGTGCCAGTCCGGGGCAGGCGAACACTGAAGCTTTCTTT
once	.	TRBJ2-1	TRBV6-6	CASRYITSYDEQFF	TGTGCCAGCAGGTACATTACTTCCTACGATGAGCAGTTCTTC
.	TRBD1	TRBJ2-7	TRBV19	CATAKDTTGQATYEQYF	TGTGCCACCGCAAAAGATACAACGGGACAGGCGACCTACGAGCAGTACTTC
.	.	TRBJ1-4	TRBV13	CASSLAQNEKLFF	TGTGCCAGCAGCTTAGCCCAGAATGAAAAACTGTTTTTT
once	.	TRBJ2-2	TRBV9	CATAGSANTGELFF	TGTGCCACGGCGGGATCCGCGAACACCGGGGAGCTGTTTTTT
.	.	TRBJ1-1	TRBV7-9	CASSLRQGNTEAFF	TGTGCCAGCAGCTTACGGCAGGGGAACACTGAAGCTTTCTTT
.	TRBD2	TRBJ2-7	TRBV6-6	CASSPSGGAFYEQYF	TGTGCCAGCAGCCCCAGCGGGGGGGCCTTCTACGAGCAGTACTTC